This T cell receptor beta chain was captured in a study of patients with pleural tuberculosis (dated by TCRdb to the mid-2010s). This clonotype was seen ten or more times. Its recognized antigen is unknown. Base-call qualities are not available, and no considerably larger clone is one nucleotide away. The CDR3 contains 16 residues, cysteine and phenylalanine counted. Only the CDR3 portion is preserved as DNA: 48 bases, with reading frame beginning at the first base. V loses 5 bases at its end and J loses 5 bases; junction bases beyond the gene matches: 14. Instrument used: Illumina Genome Analyzer IIx. TCRdb reran the public reads through fastp at Q25 and MiXCR, keeping productive beta chains. Here each entry gathers all rows of one CDR3 protein and keeps the most common genes and DNA. The sample includes 45,000 to 55,000 distinct CDR3 sequences, with approximately 7.5% observed a single time. 15% to 20% of the sample belongs to the ten largest clones.

This clonotype was sampled from a human donor with pleural tuberculosis. The sequence joins TRBV12-3 or TRBV12-4 to TRBJ2-5; a stretch of 7 junction bases matches TRBD2. For the CDR3, the sequence is CASSPRLASTQETQYF. The nucleotide sequence reads TGTGCCAGCAGTCCACGACTAGCAAGCACTCAGGAGACCCAGTACTTC.